The clone carrying this T cell receptor (beta chain) was observed a single time. Its antigen remains unknown. The source of the sample is a study of OX40 agonist ivuxolimab in advanced cancers. Study as a whole: Partial responses occurred in Three dose-escalation patients, one with hepatocellular carcinoma and two with cutaneous melanoma.

General study findings and limits: Antigen specificity remained undetermined for the expanded peripheral T cells.

The germline V gene has CDR1 MNHNY and CDR2 SVGAGI (reference sequence). The CDR3 extends over 15 amino acids. Trimming took 4 bases from V and 5 from J, leaving 17 bases between them. Some clones are missing from TCRdb's copy, which holds only in-frame ones; the method was immunoSEQ multiplex PCR. The data contain 55,000 to 80,000 clones, more than 85% of them singletons. The chain couples TRBV6-6 to TRBJ2-5; D not resolved. The sample here was CD4+ or CD8+ T cells sorted from blood, taken in a trial of the OX40 agonist ivuxolimab. The clonotype originates from an adult with an advanced solid tumor such as melanoma, head and neck, liver or kidney cancer. CDR3 sequence: CASSFQMTTPETQYF. As DNA, the CDR3 is TGTGCCAGCAGTTTCCAGATGACAACCCCGGAGACCCAGTACTTC.